This is a list of T cell receptor beta chains from one sample in a study of resident and recirculating memory T cells in vitiligo. Measured with immunoSEQ multiplex PCR; TCRdb has only the in-frame clones, and not every one. The sample consists of 40,000 to 45,000 clones, about nine tenths of them appearing once. The sequenced material came from blood. Receptors originate from a male donor with vitiligo. CDR3s include the opening cysteine and the closing phenylalanine or tryptophan. A D gene is named only where the DNA matches it firmly. Expanded clones are given a class, and other clones once, few, many or no size at all.

TRBJ1-3 | TRBV13 | TRBD1 | NA | CASSTRQGRAGGNTIYF | TGTGCCAGCAGCACACGACAGGGTCGGGCCGGTGGAAACACCATATATTTT
TRBJ1-2 | TRBV30 | NA | NA | CAWRLVNRPSNYGYTF | TGTGCCTGGAGGCTAGTTAATAGACCATCTAACTATGGCTACACCTTC
TRBJ1-5 | TRBV5-4 | TRBD1 | NA | CASSRDRDQPQHF | TGTGCCAGCAGCCGGGACAGGGATCAGCCCCAGCATTTT
TRBJ2-1 | TRBV19 | TRBD2 | once | CASSIERGEGEQFF | TGTGCCAGTAGTATTGAGCGGGGGGAAGGCGAGCAGTTCTTC
TRBJ2-5 | TRBV7-2 | TRBD2 | NA | CASSLVSSGGQETQYF | TGTGCCAGCAGCTTAGTTTCTAGCGGGGGACAAGAGACCCAGTACTTC
TRBJ2-7 | TRBV4-2 | TRBD1 | NA | CASSQVWDSVYEQYF | TGTGCCAGCAGCCAAGTCTGGGACAGCGTCTACGAGCAGTACTTC
TRBJ1-2 | TRBV10-3 | TRBD1 | NA | CAISENTRGLGGYTF | TGTGCCATCAGTGAGAATACCAGGGGGCTGGGAGGCTACACCTTC
TRBJ2-5 | TRBV27 | TRBD1 | NA | CASSLLGQQETQYF | TGTGCCAGCAGTTTATTGGGACAGCAAGAGACCCAGTACTTC
TRBJ1-2 | TRBV6-6 | TRBD1 | NA | CASGSARQGNYGYTF | TGTGCCAGCGGTAGTGCCCGACAGGGAAACTATGGCTACACCTTC
TRBJ1-1 | TRBV7-9 | NA | once | CASSSVQGMTEAFF | TGTGCCAGCAGCTCGGTTCAGGGCATGACTGAAGCTTTCTTT
TRBJ1-4 | TRBV18 | NA | NA | CASSPNRKGHEKLFF | TGTGCCAGCTCGCCTAACAGGAAGGGGCATGAAAAACTGTTTTTT
TRBJ2-7 | TRBV7-2 | TRBD2 | NA | CASSLVSSGGGTSSYEQYF | TGTGCCAGCAGCTTAGTCAGTAGCGGGGGGGGAACTAGCTCCTACGAGCAGTACTTC
TRBJ2-3 | TRBV7-8 | NA | NA | CASSLASSSTDTQYF | TGTGCCAGCAGCTTAGCGTCCTCTAGCACAGATACGCAGTATTTT
TRBJ2-3 | TRBV27 | TRBD1 | few | CASSLLTGATDTQYF | TGTGCCAGCAGTTTGCTGACAGGGGCCACAGATACGCAGTATTTT
TRBJ2-7 | TRBV12-5 | NA | NA | CASRLGHIPYEQYF | TGTGCTAGCCGCCTAGGCCACATCCCCTACGAGCAGTACTTC
TRBJ1-2 | TRBV21-1 | NA | NA | CASSRGGNYGYTF | TGTGCCAGCAGCAGGGGCGGTAACTATGGCTACACCTTC
TRBJ1-3 | TRBV7-9 | NA | NA | CASARGTGNTIYF | TGTGCCAGCGCCAGAGGTACTGGAAACACCATATATTTT
TRBJ2-3 | TRBV19 | NA | few | CATSSDTQYF | TGTGCCACCTCCTCAGATACGCAGTATTTT
TRBJ2-2 | TRBV7-2 | NA | NA | CASSIDWGRTGELFF | TGTGCCAGCAGTATAGATTGGGGGCGTACCGGGGAGCTGTTTTTT
TRBJ2-5 | TRBV9 | TRBD2 | NA | CASSVGLAGGSQETQYF | TGTGCCAGCAGCGTCGGACTAGCGGGGGGCAGCCAAGAGACCCAGTACTTC
TRBJ2-4 | TRBV30 | TRBD1 | NA | CAWSAGQIKNIQYF | TGTGCCTGGAGTGCGGGACAGATCAAAAACATTCAGTACTTC
TRBJ2-3 | TRBV6-5 | NA | few | CASSYTGEITDTQYF | TGTGCCAGCAGTTATACCGGGGAGATCACAGATACGCAGTATTTT
TRBJ2-5 | TRBV5-6 | TRBD2 | NA | CASSLVSGKETQYF | TGTGCCAGCAGCTTGGTCAGCGGGAAAGAGACCCAGTACTTC
TRBJ1-2 | TRBV27 | TRBD1 | NA | CASSRDRYNYGYTF | TGTGCCAGCAGTCGGGACAGGTATAACTATGGCTACACCTTC
TRBJ1-2 | TRBV13 | NA | NA | CASSRGQQGLYYGYTF | TGTGCCAGCAGCCGCGGACAGCAAGGCCTTTACTATGGCTACACCTTC
TRBJ2-3 | TRBV27 | NA | NA | CASTSPPDTQYF | TGTGCCAGCACCTCCCCCCCAGATACGCAGTATTTT
TRBJ2-2 | TRBV29-1 | TRBD1 | NA | CSGRQGEITGELFF | TGCAGCGGGAGACAGGGGGAAATCACCGGGGAGCTGTTTTTT
TRBJ2-3 | TRBV7-2 | TRBD2 | NA | CASSSTSGGAVPTDTQYF | TGTGCCAGCAGCTCTACTAGCGGGGGGGCGGTTCCCACAGATACGCAGTATTTT
TRBJ1-3 | TRBV10-3 | NA | NA | CATIGGKENTIYF | TGTGCCACCATCGGAGGCAAAGAAAACACCATATATTTT
TRBJ2-1 | TRBV7-9 | NA | NA | CASRSPRRNNEQFF | TGTGCCAGCAGGTCCCCCCGGAGGAACAATGAGCAGTTCTTC
TRBJ1-1 | TRBV9 | TRBD1 | once | CASSVGRGTEAFF | TGTGCCAGCAGCGTAGGCAGGGGGACTGAAGCTTTCTTT
TRBJ1-1 | TRBV9 | NA | NA | CASSVGTGVGNTEAFF | TGTGCCAGCAGCGTAGGTACAGGCGTGGGGAACACTGAAGCTTTCTTT
TRBJ2-3 | TRBV7-2 | TRBD2 | NA | CASSPSSGGTTQYF | TGTGCCAGCAGCCCCTCCAGCGGGGGTACGACGCAGTATTTT
TRBJ2-2 | TRBV11-2 | NA | NA | CASSQNIRGRTDNTGELFF | TGTGCCAGCAGCCAAAATATCAGGGGTCGGACCGATAACACCGGGGAGCTGTTTTTT
TRBJ1-5 | TRBV19 | NA | NA | CASSIRNRDRQPQHF | TGTGCCAGTAGTATAAGGAACAGGGATCGGCAGCCCCAGCATTTT